These T cell receptor beta chains were read from a single sample in a study of blood T cells in healthy people across ages. MiXCR was run by TCRdb on the 5' RACE reads, yielding one entry per CDR3 protein. The sample contains 650,000 to 1,000,000 distinct CDR3 sequences, around 34% of which appear only once. The sample comprised blood. These receptors were obtained from a man aged 18 to 29 in good health. Each CDR3 is given with its conserved first and last residue. Fields, in order: J gene, V gene, clone size, D gene, CDR3 protein, CDR3 DNA. D genes are given only for firm matches. The size entry is marked missing in some rows and otherwise reads once, few, many or a size class.

>TRBJ1-2|TRBV12-3/TRBV12-4|few|-
CASSLAGLQGSYGYTF
TGTGCCAGCAGTTTAGCAGGCTTGCAGGGCAGCTATGGCTACACCTTC
>TRBJ1-2|TRBV4-2|many|-
CASSQAESYTF
TGTGCCAGCAGCCAGGCGGAGAGCTACACCTTC
>TRBJ1-2|TRBV12-3/TRBV12-4|many|TRBD1
CASSTGTGPYGYTF
TGTGCCAGCAGTACCGGGACAGGGCCGTATGGCTACACCTTC
>TRBJ2-3|TRBV20-1|once|-
CSASWWEERSEDTQYF
TGCAGTGCTAGTTGGTGGGAGGAGAGATCGGAAGATACGCAGTATTTT
>TRBJ2-1|TRBV5-5|few|-
CASSLQLDEQFF
TGTGCCAGCAGCTTACAGCTGGATGAGCAGTTCTTC
>TRBJ1-2|TRBV29-1|-|-
CSVDSPEQTEGGYGYTF
TGCAGCGTGGATTCCCCGGAACAGACAGAAGGTGGCTATGGCTACACCTTC
>TRBJ1-1|TRBV4-1|-|TRBD1
CASRGQGRGLGTEAFF
TGCGCCAGCAGGGGACAGGGGCGGGGGCTGGGCACTGAAGCTTTCTTT
>TRBJ2-2|TRBV29-1|few|-
CSVDVGNTGELFF
TGCAGCGTTGATGTAGGGAACACCGGGGAGCTGTTTTTT
>TRBJ2-3|TRBV7-3|many|TRBD2
CASSLGGAGSTDTQYF
TGTGCCAGCAGCTTAGGGGGAGCGGGGAGCACAGATACGCAGTATTTT
>TRBJ2-4|TRBV12-3/TRBV12-4|-|TRBD2
CASTLGLAGAKNIQYF
TGTGCCAGCACCCTCGGACTAGCGGGAGCCAAAAACATTCAGTACTTC
>TRBJ2-7|TRBV7-9|-|-
CASDSPGRWGLYNEQYF
TGTGCCAGCGACTCCCCGGGGAGGTGGGGTTTGTACAATGAGCAGTACTTC
>TRBJ2-5|TRBV6-1|few|-
CASGSEETQYF
TGTGCCAGCGGCAGTGAAGAGACCCAGTACTTC
>TRBJ2-1|TRBV25-1|-|TRBD1
CASSEYLWTGNEQFF
TGTGCCAGCAGTGAATATCTCTGGACAGGCAATGAGCAGTTCTTC
>TRBJ2-4|TRBV4-3|many|-
CASSQDIENRGIQYF
TGCGCCAGCAGCCAAGATATAGAGAATCGGGGCATTCAGTACTTC
>TRBJ1-3|TRBV12-3/TRBV12-4|-|-
CASSSAGTIYF
TGTGCCAGCAGTTCAGCCGGGACCATATATTTT
>TRBJ1-2|TRBV6-5|-|-
CASRETAPGAYGCTF
TGTGCCAGCAGAGAGACGGCCCCGGGGGCCTATGGCTGCACCTTC
>TRBJ2-7|TRBV5-1|-|-
CASSATAGYEQYF
TGCGCCAGCAGTGCGACAGCCGGATACGAGCAGTACTTC
>TRBJ2-7|TRBV10-3|-|TRBD2
CAISEGLAGGYEQYF
TGTGCCATCAGTGAAGGACTAGCGGGAGGGTACGAGCAGTACTTC